These 25 T cell receptor beta chains were sequenced from one sample in a study of T cell responses to AZD1222 COVID-19 vaccine (dated by TCRdb to the early 2020s). Interpreted using the paper, the time point label stands for: baseline before first vaccination. Libraries came from the immunoSEQ multiplex PCR assay. Here the immuneACCESS table is served through TCRdb, limited to in-frame sequences with V and J called. Missing clones are a known gap in these copies; in checked studies unresolved V genes cover under half, and the rest lacks a known reason. The sample table holds about 100,000 clones, of which approximately 90% were seen once. About 1.7% of the sample is taken by the ten largest. The source material was peripheral blood, sampled on day 0 of AZD1222 vaccination. The receptors stem from an adult in good health.

The CDR3 nucleotides are TGTGCCAGCAGTGAAGTAGGGATAGGTCAGCCCCAGCATTTT. This codes for CASSEVGIGQPQHF. V gene TRBV2 combines with J gene TRBJ1-5, with D uncertain. The germline gives CDR1 SNHLY, CDR2 FYNNEI. V lost 1 base to trimming and J lost 6 bases, with 10 bases between them. There are 14 residues in the CDR3.

A single count supports this clone. This sequence joins TRBV13 and TRBJ1-6; the D is unclear. V lost 3 bases and J lost 5, with 20 bases in between. CDR3 length equals 18 residues. Germline values: CDR1 PRHDT, CDR2 FYEKMQ (reference sequence). The CDR3 here is CASSFGYTTPFDNSPLHF. The CDR3 nucleotides read TGTGCCAGCAGCTTCGGGTATACCACTCCTTTCGATAATTCACCCCTCCACTTT.

As DNA, the CDR3 is TGTGCCAGCAGTGTTAGCGGGAGGGCCTACGAGCAGTACTTC. It is translated as CASSVSGRAYEQYF. This chain links TRBV11-2 with TRBJ2-7; TRBD2 matches 11 bases. The CDR3 has 14 amino acids. Germline trimming cut 6 bases from V and 2 bases from J; bases unmatched to any gene: 3. CDR1 and CDR2 (germline): SGHAT, FQNNGV.

The chain employs TRBV4-2 and TRBJ2-4; 12 bases fit TRBD2. Germline values: CDR1 LGHNA, CDR2 YNFKEQ. V gave up 0 bases and J gave up 0 bases; unmatched junction bases: 3. The CDR3 totals 18 residues. CDR3 region: CASSQDLAGGLAKNIQYF. Written as DNA, the CDR3 is TGTGCCAGCAGCCAAGATCTAGCGGGAGGGTTAGCCAAAAACATTCAGTACTTC.

The V gene is TRBV24-1, the J gene TRBJ2-1; 8 bases match TRBD1. J gave up 12 bases and V 0 bases, and 3 bases lay outside the gene matches. CDR1 and CDR2 (germline): KGHDR, SFDVKD. This CDR3 is 13 amino acids long. CDR3 DNA: TGTGCCACCAGTGATTTGCGGGGGACAGGGCAGTTCTTC. Protein: CATSDLRGTGQFF.

The gene calls are TRBV7-3 and TRBJ2-2; perhaps TRBD1 as D (6 bases). Germline CDR1 reads SGHTA; CDR2 reads FQGTGA. V was clipped by 4 bases and J by 7 bases, with 16 bases between them. The CDR3 is made up of 15 amino acids. The CDR3 DNA reads as TGTGCCAGCAGCTCCGGAACAGGGAGCGGCGGGGAGCTGTTTTTT. It codes for CASSSGTGSGGELFF.

The chain uses TRBV19 and TRBJ2-3; D is undetermined. The CDR3 is 14 amino acids. Trimming shortened V by 3 bases and J by 0 bases, and 7 bases separated the two germline ends. Germline CDR1 reads LNHDA; CDR2 reads SQIVND (reference sequence). As DNA, the CDR3 is TGTGCCAGTAGTATCCTTCATAGCACAGATACGCAGTATTTT. Protein sequence: CASSILHSTDTQYF.

This clone was seen just once. The chain employs TRBV12-3 or TRBV12-4 and TRBJ2-5; the D is unclear. CDR3 size: 11 residues. V was clipped by 8 bases and J by 4 bases, with 8 bases between them. CDR3 sequence: CASSRLETQYF. The CDR3 nucleotides read TGTGCCAGCTCGCGGCTAGAGACCCAGTACTTC.

V gene TRBV14 combines with J gene TRBJ1-1, with 8 bases aligning to TRBD1. V dropped 4 bases and J dropped 4; count of bases not matched to a gene: 5. Germline CDR1 and CDR2: SGHDN and FVKESK. This CDR3 contains 14 residues. Written as DNA, the CDR3 is TGTGCCAGCAGCCTTACAGGGGGTGTCACTGAAGCTTTCTTT. This encodes CASSLTGGVTEAFF. Based on the CDR3 plus reference TRBV14 and TRBJ1-1, the full variable domain is EAGVTQFPSHSVIEKGQTVTLRCDPISGHDNLYWYRRVMGKEIKFLLHFVKESKQDESGMPNNRFLAERTGGTYSTLKVQPAELEDSGVYFCASSLTGGVTEAFFGQGTRLTVV.

This sequence joins TRBV5-1 and TRBJ2-7; TRBD2 matches at 11 bases. Trimming cost V 4 bases and J 0 bases; bases outside gene matches: 3. This CDR3 comprises 15 residues. Germline-derived CDR1 and CDR2 are SGHRS and YFSETQ. CDR3 protein: CASSSTSGSSYEQYF. CDR3 nucleotides: TGCGCCAGCAGCAGTACTAGCGGGAGCTCCTACGAGCAGTACTTC.

The genes are TRBV3-1 (or the pseudogene TRBV3-2) and TRBJ2-1, with TRBD2 matching 9 bases. The CDR3 covers 15 residues. Looked up from germline, CDR1 is LGHDT and CDR2 is YNNKEL (reference sequence). Trimming removed 4 bases from V and 2 bases from J; junction bases left unmatched: 3. This CDR3 is CASSRRGRAYNEQFF. The CDR3, as DNA: TGTGCCAGCAGCCGTCGCGGGAGGGCCTACAATGAGCAGTTCTTC.

This clone occurred once. The chain carries TRBV6-5 and TRBJ1-5; D might be TRBD1 (6 bases). Germline V lookup: CDR1 MNHEY, CDR2 SVGAGI. V shed 4 bases and J shed 6 bases, with 10 bases lying between them. The CDR3 loop spans 13 amino acids. The CDR3 coding sequence is TGTGCCAGCAGTTCCAGGGGCGGTCAGCCCCAGCATTTT. It is translated as CASSSRGGQPQHF.

The V gene is TRBV11-3, the J gene TRBJ2-5, with 12 bases lining up with TRBD2. Germline V gene lookup returns CDR1 SGHNT and CDR2 YENEEA. The CDR3 runs 17 residues. Unmatched junction bases numbered 10, after V lost 4 bases and J lost 4 bases. The CDR3 sequence is CASSWKSSGLAGETQYF. CDR3 DNA sequence: TGTGCCAGCAGCTGGAAGAGCTCGGGACTAGCGGGAGAGACCCAGTACTTC.

This clone occurred a few times. This CDR3 is CASSLRTGGGNTIYF. Here the CDR3 DNA reads TGTGCCAGCAGTTTAAGGACAGGGGGTGGAAACACCATATATTTT. This sequence joins TRBV28 and TRBJ1-3; 10 nucleotides match TRBD1. V lost 2 bases, J lost 3 bases, and 1 base stayed unmatched. The CDR3 contains 15 residues. CDR1 and CDR2 from the germline V gene are MDHEN and SYDVKM.

The rearrangement uses TRBV27 and TRBJ2-7; D gene ambiguous. Germline V gene lookup returns CDR1 MNHEY and CDR2 SMNVEV (reference sequence). There are 16 residues in the CDR3. The V end lost 4 bases, the J end lost 3 bases, and 19 bases lay between the germline ends. The CDR3 sequence: CASSSITPDPNYEQYF. In DNA, the CDR3 is TGTGCCAGCAGTTCCATTACTCCAGATCCTAACTACGAGCAGTACTTC.

V gene TRBV19 combines with J gene TRBJ2-5; D remains ambiguous. Germline CDR1 and CDR2: LNHDA and SQIVND (reference sequence). V was clipped by 3 bases and J by 8 bases, with 16 bases between them. The length of the CDR3 is 14 residues. The CDR3 is CASSIGSDLTTQYF. The CDR3 coding sequence is TGTGCCAGTAGTATTGGAAGCGACCTAACCACCCAGTACTTC.

The chain couples TRBV7-8 to TRBJ2-7; D is possibly TRBD2 (6 bases). The CDR3 sequence is 15 residues long. Trimming stripped 6 bases from V and 3 bases from J, with 18 bases between. Germline V gene data show CDR1 as SGHVS and CDR2 as FQNEAQ. CDR3 residues: CASRIERGGFYEQYF. DNA of the CDR3: TGTGCCAGCAGGATAGAAAGAGGAGGGTTCTACGAGCAGTACTTC.

The rearrangement links TRBV12-3 or TRBV12-4 to TRBJ1-1; possibly TRBD1 for D (6 bases). The germline V and J ends were trimmed by 6 bases and 10 bases, with 18 bases remaining between them. The CDR3 sequence is 13 residues long. The CDR3 spells CASRKAGGLVAFF. DNA of the CDR3: TGTGCCAGCAGAAAAGCGGGGGGGCTGGTAGCTTTCTTT.

The chain uses TRBV11-2 and TRBJ1-1; the D is unclear. V lost 5 bases to trimming and J lost 2 bases, with 9 bases between them. There are 13 residues in the CDR3. Germline values: CDR1 SGHAT, CDR2 FQNNGV. CDR3 region: CASSRGVNTEAFF. CDR3 bases: TGTGCCAGCAGCCGCGGGGTTAACACTGAAGCTTTCTTT.

The J gene is TRBJ1-1, the V gene TRBV2; possible D gene TRBD1, 5 bases. The germline V gene encodes CDR1 SNHLY and CDR2 FYNNEI. V was trimmed by 3 bases and J by 8 bases, leaving 7 bases between them. The CDR3 runs 11 residues. In nucleotides, the CDR3 is TGTGCCAGCAGTGAGGGGGGGGAAGCTTTCTTT. Its protein product is CASSEGGEAFF.

The rearrangement uses TRBV9 and TRBJ2-7, with D perhaps matching TRBD1 or TRBD2 (5 bases each). CDR1 SGDLS and CDR2 YYNGEE come from the germline V gene. The CDR3 has 14 amino acids. Trimming shortened V by 3 bases and J by 0 bases, and 10 bases separated the two germline ends. CDR3 coding DNA: TGTGCCAGCAGCGGGGCCGGGACCTCCTACGAGCAGTACTTC. Its protein product is CASSGAGTSYEQYF.

The chain joins TRBV12-3 or TRBV12-4 to TRBJ1-2; the D is unclear. The length of the CDR3 is 12 residues. The ends were cut back, 3 bases at V and 9 bases at J, with 11 bases in the middle. CDR3 DNA: TGTGCCAGCAGTTTGATAGGGAGACGCTACACCTTC. Its translation is CASSLIGRRYTF.

The chain recombines TRBV19 with TRBJ1-5; tentative D call: TRBD1 (5 bases). V lost 1 base to trimming and J lost 2 bases, with 12 bases between them. Germline values: CDR1 LNHDA, CDR2 SQIVND (reference sequence). The CDR3 contains 16 residues. Here the CDR3 reads CASSIGGGTRNQPQHF. As DNA, the CDR3 is TGTGCCAGTAGTATAGGTGGGGGGACCCGCAATCAGCCCCAGCATTTT.

This chain joins TRBV5-1 and TRBJ2-3; D remains unclear. V was clipped by 1 base and J by 4 bases, with 10 bases between them. Germline V lookup: CDR1 SGHRS, CDR2 YFSETQ. The length of the CDR3 is 14 residues. Written as DNA, the CDR3 is TGCGCCAGCAGCTTGTTCAGGAGTCCAGATACGCAGTATTTT. Its protein is CASSLFRSPDTQYF.

The J gene is TRBJ1-3, the V gene TRBV18, with no clear D. The CDR3 spans 17 residues. CDR1 is KGHSH, CDR2 LQKENI, per germline. Trimming left V 1 base short and J 0 bases short, with 13 bases between. CDR3 bases: TGTGCCAGCTCACCACGGGCCTCAGGCTTCTCTGGAAACACCATATATTTT. Translating gives CASSPRASGFSGNTIYF.